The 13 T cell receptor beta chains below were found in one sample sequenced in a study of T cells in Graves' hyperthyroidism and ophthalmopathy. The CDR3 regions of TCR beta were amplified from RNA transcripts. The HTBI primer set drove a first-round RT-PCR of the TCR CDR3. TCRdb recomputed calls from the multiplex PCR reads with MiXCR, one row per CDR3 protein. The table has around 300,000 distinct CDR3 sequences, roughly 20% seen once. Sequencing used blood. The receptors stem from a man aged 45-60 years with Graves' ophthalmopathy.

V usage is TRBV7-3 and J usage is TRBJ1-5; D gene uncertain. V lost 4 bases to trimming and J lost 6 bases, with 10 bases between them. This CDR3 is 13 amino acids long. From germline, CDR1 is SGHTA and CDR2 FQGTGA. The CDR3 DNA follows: TGTGCCAGCAGCTACGGGGTTGGTCAGCCCCAGCATTTT. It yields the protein CASSYGVGQPQHF.

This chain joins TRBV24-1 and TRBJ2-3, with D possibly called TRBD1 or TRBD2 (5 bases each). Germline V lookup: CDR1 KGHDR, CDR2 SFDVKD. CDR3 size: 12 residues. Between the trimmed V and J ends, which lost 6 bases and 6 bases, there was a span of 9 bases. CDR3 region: CATSFGADTQYF. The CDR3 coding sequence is TGTGCCACCAGTTTCGGGGCGGATACGCAGTATTTT.

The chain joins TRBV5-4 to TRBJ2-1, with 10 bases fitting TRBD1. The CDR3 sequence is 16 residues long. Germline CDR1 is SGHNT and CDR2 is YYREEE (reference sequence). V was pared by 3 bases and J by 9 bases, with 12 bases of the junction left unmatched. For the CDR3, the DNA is TGTGCCAGCAGCTCTGCCCCCGGGACAGGGGTGGGTGAGCAGTTCTTC. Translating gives CASSSAPGTGVGEQFF.

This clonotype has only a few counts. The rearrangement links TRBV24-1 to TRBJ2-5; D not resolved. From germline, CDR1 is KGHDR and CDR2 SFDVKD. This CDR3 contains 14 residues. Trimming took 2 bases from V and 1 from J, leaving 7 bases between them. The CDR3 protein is CATSDSTIQETQYF. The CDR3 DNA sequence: TGTGCCACCAGTGATTCGACAATCCAAGAGACCCAGTACTTC.

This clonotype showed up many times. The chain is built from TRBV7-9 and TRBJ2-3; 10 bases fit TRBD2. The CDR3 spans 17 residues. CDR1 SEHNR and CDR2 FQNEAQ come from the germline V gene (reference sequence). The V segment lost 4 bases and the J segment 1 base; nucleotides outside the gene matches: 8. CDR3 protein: CASSSKAGTSGTDTQYF. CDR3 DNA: TGTGCCAGCAGCTCAAAAGCCGGGACTAGCGGCACAGATACGCAGTATTTT.

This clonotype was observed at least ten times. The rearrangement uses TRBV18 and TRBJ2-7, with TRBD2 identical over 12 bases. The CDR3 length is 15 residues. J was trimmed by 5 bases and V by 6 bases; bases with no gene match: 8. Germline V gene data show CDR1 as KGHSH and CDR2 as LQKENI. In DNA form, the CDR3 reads TGTGCCAGCTCCGGGCTAGCGGGAGGGGAGAACGAGCAGTACTTC. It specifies CASSGLAGGENEQYF.

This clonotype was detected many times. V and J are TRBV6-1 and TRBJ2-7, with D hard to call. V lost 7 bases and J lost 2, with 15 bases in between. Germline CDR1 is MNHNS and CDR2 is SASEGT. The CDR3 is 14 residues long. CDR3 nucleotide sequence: TGTGCCAGCACCGTGACTCTATCCGCCTACGAGCAGTACTTC. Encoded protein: CASTVTLSAYEQYF.

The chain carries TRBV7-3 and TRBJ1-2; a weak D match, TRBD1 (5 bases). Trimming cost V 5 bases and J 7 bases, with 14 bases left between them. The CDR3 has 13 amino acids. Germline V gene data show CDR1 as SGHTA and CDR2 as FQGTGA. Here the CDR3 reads CASSAQEESGYTF. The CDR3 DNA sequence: TGTGCCAGCAGCGCACAGGAGGAGTCTGGCTACACCTTC.

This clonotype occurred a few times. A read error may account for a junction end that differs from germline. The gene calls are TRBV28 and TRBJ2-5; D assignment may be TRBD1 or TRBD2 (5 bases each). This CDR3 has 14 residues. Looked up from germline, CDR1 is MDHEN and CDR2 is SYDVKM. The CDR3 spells CASSPLLREPEGNF. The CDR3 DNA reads TGTGCCAGCAGCCCACTCCTCCGGGAACCTGAGGGGAACTTC.

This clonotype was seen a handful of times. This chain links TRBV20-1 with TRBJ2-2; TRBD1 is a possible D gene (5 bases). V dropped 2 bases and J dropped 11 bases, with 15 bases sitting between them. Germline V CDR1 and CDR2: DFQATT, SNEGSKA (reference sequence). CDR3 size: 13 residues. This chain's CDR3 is CSARPTGGQELFF. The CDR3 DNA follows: TGCAGTGCTAGACCAACAGGTGGCCAAGAGCTGTTTTTT.

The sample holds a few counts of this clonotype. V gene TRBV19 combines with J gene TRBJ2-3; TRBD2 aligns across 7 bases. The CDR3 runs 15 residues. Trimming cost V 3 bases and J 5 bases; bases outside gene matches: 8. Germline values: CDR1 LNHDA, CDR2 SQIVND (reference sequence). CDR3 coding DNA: TGTGCCAGTAGTATCGGCGGGAGCCGGGGAGATACGCAGTATTTT. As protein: CASSIGGSRGDTQYF.

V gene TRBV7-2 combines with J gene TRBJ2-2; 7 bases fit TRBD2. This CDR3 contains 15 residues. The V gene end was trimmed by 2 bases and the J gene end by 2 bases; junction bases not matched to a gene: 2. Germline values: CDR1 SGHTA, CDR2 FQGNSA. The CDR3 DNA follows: TGTGCCAGCAGCTTATGGGGGGGAAACACCGGGGAGCTGTTTTTT. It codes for CASSLWGGNTGELFF.

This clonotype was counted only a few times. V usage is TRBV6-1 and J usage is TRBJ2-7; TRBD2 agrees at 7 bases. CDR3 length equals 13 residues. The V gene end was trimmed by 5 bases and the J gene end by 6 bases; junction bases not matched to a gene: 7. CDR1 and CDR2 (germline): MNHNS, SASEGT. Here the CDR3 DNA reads TGTGCCAGCAGTATGGGGACGGGGGGCGAGCAGTACTTC. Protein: CASSMGTGGEQYF.